The present entry profiles one T cell receptor beta chain with its context. The limits of the CDR3 on the DNA are not certain, so only TCRdb's listed CDR3 is given. The sample is drawn from a study of T cells of healthy individuals. One entry per CDR3 protein, called by TCRdb with MiXCR from the 5' RACE reads. The sample carries 40,000 to 65,000 distinct CDR3 sequences, over 12% recorded once. CDR1 and CDR2 (germline): SEHNR, FQNEAQ (reference sequence). The CDR3 has 13 residues if both end residues are counted. J is TRBJ1-6 and V is TRBV7-9; the table assigns TRBD1, which was not confirmed against the DNA. This sequence was found in a human donor in good health. CDR3 sequence reads: CASSFGAGEPLHF.